Shown below are 15 T cell receptor beta chains from a single sample sequenced in a study of blood T cell repertoires in COVID-19 (dated by TCRdb to about 2020). To prepare the library, the immunoSEQ multiplex PCR assay was applied. This immuneACCESS table, as held by TCRdb, lists in-frame sequences with V and J called but not all clones. Of the missing ones, under half trace to an unresolved V gene in checked studies; the others have no known cause. The sample profile shows approximately 170,000 clones; less than 85% of them were found once. The ten largest clones represent under 4% of the sample. The sequencing sample was made of PBMCs or T cells enriched from blood (not recorded which). Source of these receptors: a woman aged 25 to 39 who had recovered from COVID-19.

This clone was counted a few times. CDR3 amino acids: CASRTGQAYEQYF. CDR3 nucleotide sequence: TGTGCCAGCAGAACAGGACAGGCCTACGAGCAGTACTTC. The chain combines TRBV11-2 with TRBJ2-7; 7 nucleotides match TRBD1. V shed 6 bases, J shed 2 bases, and the junction held 4 bases outside the gene matches. The CDR3 loop spans 13 amino acids. Looked up from germline, CDR1 is SGHAT and CDR2 is FQNNGV.

The gene calls are TRBV28 and TRBJ2-7, with D possibly being TRBD1 (6 bases). The CDR3 loop spans 15 amino acids. Germline V gene lookup returns CDR1 MDHEN and CDR2 SYDVKM. V was cut by 2 bases and J by 5 bases, with 16 bases left in between. The CDR3 DNA reads as TGTGCCAGCAGTTTAAGGGCAGGGGACCTTCACGAGCAGTACGTC. Translated, it gives CASSLRAGDLHEQYV.

V is TRBV6-1 and J is TRBJ1-5; D perhaps matches TRBD1 (5 bases). In germline, CDR1 is MNHNS, CDR2 SASEGT. Trimming removed 2 bases at V and 3 bases at J, with 8 bases between. CDR3 length: 14 residues. The CDR3 DNA follows: TGTGCCAGCAGTGAACAGGGCTACAATCAGCCCCAGCATTTT. Residues: CASSEQGYNQPQHF.

The CDR3 loop is CASSGQLTNEKLFF. The CDR3 DNA sequence: TGTGCCAGCTCAGGGCAGTTGACTAATGAAAAACTGTTTTTT. The chain carries TRBV18 and TRBJ1-4, with unresolved D. The CDR3 is 14 amino acids. Germline CDR1 reads KGHSH; CDR2 reads LQKENI. V was trimmed by 5 bases and J by 2 bases, leaving 9 bases between them.

The genes are TRBV5-6 and TRBJ1-1; 11 positions agree with TRBD1. This CDR3 spans 14 amino acids. V was pared by 4 bases and J by 7 bases, with 6 bases of the junction left unmatched. Per germline, CDR1 SGHDT and CDR2 YYEEEE. CDR3 region: CASSLGQGAREAFF. The CDR3 bases are TGTGCCAGCAGCCTTGGACAGGGGGCGCGTGAAGCTTTCTTT.

This chain links TRBV12-3 or TRBV12-4 with TRBJ2-3; 7 positions match TRBD1. Trimming at V came to 6 bases and at J to 4 bases, leaving 4 bases not matched to a gene. The CDR3 covers 13 residues. The CDR3 DNA follows: TGTGCCAGCAGACCGACAGGGTCAGATACGCAGTATTTT. It codes for CASRPTGSDTQYF.

This sequence joins TRBV7-3 and TRBJ1-1; 7 positions match TRBD1. This CDR3 is built from 14 residues. After removal of 5 bases from V and 11 bases from J, the junction contained 14 bases not matched to a gene. The germline V gene has CDR1 SGHTA and CDR2 FQGTGA. The CDR3 loop reads CASSLKTGNTEAFF. The DNA for the CDR3 is TGTGCCAGCAGCCTAAAGACAGGGAATACCGAGGCTTTCTTT.

J is TRBJ2-1 and V is TRBV7-8, with 9 bases lining up with TRBD2. Per germline, CDR1 SGHVS and CDR2 FQNEAQ. Trimming at V came to 1 base and at J to 5 bases, leaving 6 bases not matched to a gene. This CDR3 comprises 16 residues. The CDR3 sequence: CASSLGASGANNEQFF. The CDR3 DNA sequence: TGTGCCAGCAGCTTAGGGGCTAGCGGGGCCAACAATGAGCAGTTCTTC. Supplemented by reference TRBV7-8 and TRBJ2-1, the full variable domain reads GAGVSQSPRYKVAKRGQDVALRCDPISGHVSLFWYQQALGQGPEFLTYFQNEAQLDKSGLPSDRFFAERPEGSVSTLKIQRTQQEDSAVYLCASSLGASGANNEQFFGPGTRLTVL.

This chain connects TRBV7-2 to TRBJ1-1; TRBD1 matches 7 bases. Germline V gene sequence: CDR1 SGHTA, CDR2 FQGNSA. This CDR3 comprises 15 residues. V lost 5 bases and J lost 4; bases outside the gene matches: 10. CDR3 bases: TGTGCCAGCAGCCCCAGGGGGGACCGGGGCACTGAAGCTTTCTTT. As protein: CASSPRGDRGTEAFF.

The chain joins TRBV1 to TRBJ2-1; the table's D call, TRBD2, was not checked against the DNA. TRBV1 counts as a pseudogene. This CDR3 contains 14 residues. CDR3 protein: CTSSQRGLYNEQFF. CDR3 nucleotide sequence: TGCACCAGCAGCCAGCGGGGCCTCTACAATGAGCAGTTCTTC.

V and J are TRBV2 and TRBJ1-6; 8 bases map to TRBD1. Trimming removed 7 bases from V and 0 bases from J; junction bases left unmatched: 5. The CDR3 is 16 amino acids. Germline V lookup: CDR1 SNHLY, CDR2 FYNNEI. CDR3 DNA sequence: TGTGCCAGCACGAGACAGGGGAGCTCCTATAATTCACCCCTCCACTTT. It is translated as CASTRQGSSYNSPLHF.

The chain combines TRBV11-1 with TRBJ2-1; D perhaps matches TRBD1 (5 bases). The ends were cut back, 2 bases at V and 6 bases at J, with 8 bases in the middle. The CDR3 contains 13 residues. Germline loops: CDR1 SGHAT, CDR2 FQDESV (reference sequence). CDR3 nucleotide sequence: TGTGCCAGCAGCTTATCCAGGGTCAATGAGCAGTTCTTC. Its protein is CASSLSRVNEQFF.

This sequence joins TRBV6-4 and TRBJ2-2, with TRBD1 as a possible D gene (6 bases). Germline lookup yields CDR1 MRHNA and CDR2 SNTAGT. Trimming cost V 9 bases and J 6 bases, with 14 bases left between them. The CDR3 consists of 13 residues. CDR3 nucleotide sequence: TGTGCCAGTAGGAACCCAGGGGCCGGGGAGCTGTTTTTT. This encodes CASRNPGAGELFF.

The V call is TRBV9, the J call TRBJ2-2; D might be TRBD2 (5 bases). Germline CDR1 is SGDLS and CDR2 is YYNGEE. The CDR3 runs to 14 residues. Trimming took 8 bases from V and 5 from J, leaving 16 bases between them. For the CDR3, the DNA is TGTGCCAGGGGAGTCGGGGTTGAGACCGGGGAGCTGTTTTTT. Amino acids: CARGVGVETGELFF.

The V gene is TRBV12-3 or TRBV12-4, the J gene TRBJ1-1; D call uncertain. Trimming removed 4 bases at V and 0 bases at J, with 6 bases between. This CDR3 spans 13 amino acids. The chain's CDR3 is CASSWQMNTEAFF. In DNA form, the CDR3 reads TGTGCCAGCAGTTGGCAGATGAACACTGAAGCTTTCTTT.